This T cell receptor beta chain is from a study of blood T cells in healthy people across ages. Overall study findings and caveats: A greater number of naive CD4+ cells and higher diversity distinguished long-lived donors from aged donors. It was held that the diversity estimates obtained from one million T cells were underestimates. Older individuals had lower TCR beta diversity per million T cells (the decline was roughly linear).

A second roughly 6 to 12 cycle PCR used barcoded and J-beta primers. A single record per CDR3 protein comes from TCRdb applying MiXCR to the 5' RACE reads. Here the sample spans around 650,000 distinct CDR3 sequences, roughly 30% being singletons. This clonotype was detected a few times. What it binds is not known. V lost 2 bases to trimming and J lost 6 bases; unmatched junction nucleotides: 5. Germline values: CDR1 GTSNPN, CDR2 SVGIG (reference sequence). This CDR3 has 14 residues. The rearrangement links TRBV30 to TRBJ1-2; 11 bases line up with TRBD1. Sequenced sample: blood. This TCR came from a woman older than 75 in good health. The DNA for the CDR3 is TGTGCCTGGAGTCCTATGGACAGGGGGCATGGCTACACCTTC. This sequence encodes CAWSPMDRGHGYTF.